These T cell receptor beta chains were read from a single sample in a study of early T cells in non-severe SARS-CoV-2 infection. TCRdb re-analysed the 5' RACE reads in MiXCR, keeping a single row per CDR3 protein. The sample includes under 85,000 distinct CDR3 sequences, approximately 12% of them seen just once. This specimen was whole blood, taken at baseline. Receptors originate from an adult who was a healthcare worker with PCR-confirmed SARS-CoV-2 infection or an uninfected control (not recorded which). The donor label of this sample is uncertain. CDR3s include the opening cysteine and the closing phenylalanine or tryptophan. Fields, in order: J gene, clone size, V gene, D gene, CDR3 protein, CDR3 DNA. D genes are given only for firm matches. The size of a clone is reported for some rows only, either as once, few or many, or as a class for expanded clones.

TRBJ2-4,-,TRBV2,-,CASNRAAKNIQYF,TGTGCCAGCAATCGGGCAGCCAAAAACATTCAGTACTTC
TRBJ1-2,few,TRBV27,-,CASSSAVGNYGYTF,TGTGCCAGCAGTTCTGCCGTGGGTAACTATGGCTACACCTTC
TRBJ2-3,few,TRBV6-1,-,CASSESGHSTDTQYF,TGTGCCAGCAGTGAATCCGGGCACTCCACAGATACGCAGTATTTT
TRBJ1-6,many,TRBV6-4,-,CASSDLYGDSPLHF,TGTGCCAGCAGTGACCTCTACGGTGATTCACCCCTCCACTTT
TRBJ1-5,many,TRBV7-8,TRBD1,CASSSIQGNQPQHF,TGTGCCAGCAGCTCCATACAGGGGAATCAGCCCCAGCATTTT
TRBJ1-1,few,TRBV9,TRBD1,CASSPLGRGPTEAFF,TGTGCCAGCAGCCCCCTCGGGAGGGGGCCAACTGAAGCTTTCTTT
TRBJ2-3,few,TRBV7-9,TRBD1,CASSLFRDRGTDTQYF,TGTGCCAGCAGCTTATTCCGGGACAGGGGGACAGATACGCAGTATTTT
TRBJ2-1,few,TRBV20-1,-,CSASTGTTTNEQFF,TGCAGTGCATCGACCGGGACCACAACCAATGAGCAGTTCTTC
TRBJ2-7,few,TRBV7-4,TRBD2,CASSTFYGRPSYEQYF,TGTGCCAGCAGCACCTTTTACGGGAGGCCCTCCTACGAGCAGTACTTC
TRBJ2-1,few,TRBV10-3,-,CAILSSYNEQFF,TGTGCCATTCTGAGCTCCTACAATGAGCAGTTCTTC
TRBJ1-1,many,TRBV12-3/TRBV12-4,TRBD1,CASSPRQGNPEAFF,TGTGCCAGCAGTCCCCGACAGGGGAATCCTGAAGCTTTCTTT
TRBJ2-3,-,TRBV7-2,-,CASSSSGTDTQYF,TGTGCCAGCAGCTCTTCCGGCACAGATACGCAGTATTTT
TRBJ2-3,few,TRBV2,-,CASISWGVDTQYF,TGTGCCAGCATATCCTGGGGGGTAGATACGCAGTATTTT
TRBJ2-2,-,TRBV9,-,CASSVATGELFF,TGTGCCAGCTCCGTTGCCACCGGGGAGCTGTTTTTT
TRBJ2-5,-,TRBV11-2,-,CASSSGTPRETQYF,TGTGCCAGCAGCTCGGGGACCCCTCGGGAGACCCAGTACTTC
TRBJ2-1,-,TRBV5-6,-,CASSGSLRRGNEQFF,TGTGCCAGCAGTGGGTCCCTACGCCGGGGGAATGAGCAGTTCTTC
TRBJ2-1,-,TRBV12-3/TRBV12-4,-,CASSLPFRDEQFF,TGTGCCAGCAGTTTACCCTTCCGGGATGAGCAGTTCTTC
TRBJ2-7,-,TRBV28,-,CASSHSYEQYF,TGTGCCAGCAGTCACTCCTACGAGCAGTACTTC
TRBJ2-7,many,TRBV20-1,TRBD2,CSARPAGVREQYF,TGCAGTGCTAGGCCAGCGGGGGTCCGTGAGCAGTACTTC
TRBJ2-7,few,TRBV3-1,TRBD1,CASSQSDRDYEQYF,TGTGCCAGCAGCCAATCAGACAGGGATTACGAGCAGTACTTC
TRBJ2-4,-,TRBV7-8,TRBD1,CASSVGDRDKNIQYF,TGTGCCAGCAGCGTGGGGGACAGGGACAAAAACATTCAGTACTTC
TRBJ2-3,once,TRBV7-8,TRBD2,CASSSREAPGTQYF,TGTGCCAGCAGCTCCCGGGAGGCCCCAGGTACGCAGTATTTT
TRBJ1-1,many,TRBV6-2/TRBV6-3,-,CASTRTDTNTEAFF,TGTGCCAGCACCAGGACAGACACGAACACTGAAGCTTTCTTT
TRBJ2-5,few,TRBV10-3,TRBD2,CAISGTSGGPLGTQYF,TGTGCCATCAGTGGGACTAGCGGGGGCCCCCTCGGGACCCAGTACTTC
TRBJ2-7,many,TRBV25-1,-,CASSAQWKSSGTLRQYF,TGTGCCAGCAGTGCCCAATGGAAAAGTAGCGGCACGCTACGGCAGTACTTC
TRBJ2-7,many,TRBV6-1,-,CASSSSSYEQYF,TGTGCCAGCAGTAGTAGCTCCTACGAGCAGTACTTC